This TCR beta chain appears in the sequencing data of a study of blood T cell repertoires in COVID-19. Study-wide background: Sites across the United States, Italy and Spain contributed samples from acute and convalescent COVID-19.

This CDR3 contains 15 residues. The V gene lost 5 bases and the J gene lost 7 bases, with 20 bases spanning the gap. Germline CDR1 SGHAT, CDR2 FQNNGV. Authors' methods: Using reference gene primer amplification, nucleated cell counts were estimated. The method was immunoSEQ multiplex PCR; TCRdb's version includes in-frame clones alone and lacks a portion of them. Clonal size and the V and J genes are those of that table, whereas D and trimming came from the DNA. In the table there are some 52,000 clones, just over 85% of which are singletons. V and J are TRBV11-2 and TRBJ1-2; no definite D call. The TCR was taken from a human donor in a cohort sampled during active COVID-19. The sequenced sample was peripheral blood. CDR3 nucleotides: TGTGCCAGCAGCCACGGGGTTGGGGTGTTAGGTGGCTACACCTTC. Residues: CASSHGVGVLGGYTF.